This T cell receptor beta chain was observed in a study of T cell responses to AZD1222 COVID-19 vaccine. General observations from the study: The number of AZD1222 recipients seropositive at baseline was only five or six.

With regard to this clone: Its specificity is unknown.

This CDR3 spans 13 amino acids. Germline CDR1 is MNHEY and CDR2 is SMNVEV (reference sequence). V lost 10 bases, J lost 0 bases, and 6 bases stayed unmatched. The data were produced by immunoSEQ multiplex PCR, yet TCRdb's version contains in-frame clones alone and is incomplete. The table includes over 100,000 clones, approximately 87% detected once. This chain links TRBV27 with TRBJ2-7, with 7 bases fitting TRBD1. This clonotype was obtained from an adult in good health. Specimen: peripheral blood, collected on day 0 of AZD1222 vaccination. The CDR3 coding sequence is TGTGCCACCGGACAGGAGAGCTCCTACGAGCAGTACTTC. This translates into CATGQESSYEQYF.